A single sample gave rise to the 30 T cell receptor beta chains below, sequenced in a study of shared clonotypes between healthy human individuals. Some clones are missing from TCRdb's copy, which holds only in-frame ones; the method was immunoSEQ multiplex PCR. The table includes 470,000 or so clones, approximately 82% detected once. The material sequenced was PBMCs. Receptors were obtained from a woman between 35 and 50 years old in good health. Some clones in this sample may be carry-over from other donors' samples.

The chain couples TRBV2 to TRBJ2-5; the D is unclear. This CDR3 spans 16 amino acids. Trimming pared 1 base from V and 1 base from J, leaving 13 bases between. Per the germline V gene, CDR1 is SNHLY and CDR2 is FYNNEI. CDR3 in amino acids: CASSEGAGFFQETQYF. In nucleotides, the CDR3 is TGTGCCAGCAGTGAAGGGGCAGGTTTTTTCCAAGAGACCCAGTACTTC.

This chain uses TRBV18 with TRBJ2-3; D is uncertain. The CDR3 spans 12 residues. The germline V and J ends were trimmed by 6 bases and 5 bases, with 9 bases remaining between them. Per the germline V gene, CDR1 is KGHSH and CDR2 is LQKENI. As DNA, the CDR3 is TGTGCCAGCTCCCAGCTGGGAGATACGCAGTATTTT. It codes for CASSQLGDTQYF.

The chain employs TRBV9 and TRBJ2-7; D could derive from TRBD1 or TRBD2 (5 bases each). The J call may be in error: the DNA end matches TRBJ2-5 better. CDR1 SGDLS and CDR2 YYNGEE come from the germline V gene. The CDR3 covers 15 residues. The DNA for the CDR3 is TGTGCCAGCAGCCCACCGGGGACGGCAGCCGAGACCCAGTACTTC. Residues: CASSPPGTAAETQYF.

The gene calls are TRBV5-4 and TRBJ2-5; 11 bases match TRBD2. The CDR3 length is 15 residues. The trim removed 3 bases at V and 4 bases at J, leaving 5 bases unmatched. Germline V CDR1 and CDR2: SGHNT, YYREEE (reference sequence). The CDR3 sequence is CASSSGGLAGETQYF. For the CDR3, the DNA is TGTGCCAGCAGCTCCGGCGGACTAGCGGGAGAGACCCAGTACTTC.

The genes are TRBV9 and TRBJ2-7; D gene unclear. The germline gives CDR1 SGDLS, CDR2 YYNGEE. The ends were cut back, 4 bases at V and 3 bases at J, with 8 bases in the middle. This CDR3 contains 12 residues. CDR3 sequence: CASSPSIYEQYF. The CDR3, as DNA: TGTGCCAGCAGCCCCAGCATCTACGAGCAGTACTTC.

The chain links TRBV4-3 to TRBJ2-1, with TRBD2 matching over 14 bases. Germline CDR1 is LGHNA and CDR2 is YSLEER. V lost 3 bases and J lost 6; bases outside the gene matches: 1. This CDR3 has 15 residues. CDR3 protein: CASSQGLAGANEQFF. As DNA, the CDR3 is TGCGCCAGCAGCCAGGGACTAGCGGGAGCCAATGAGCAGTTCTTC.

V gene TRBV5-8 combines with J gene TRBJ2-5, with 10 bases matching TRBD2. The CDR3 consists of 15 residues. J gave up 5 bases and V 4 bases, and 8 bases lay outside the gene matches. Germline-derived CDR1 and CDR2 are SGHTS and YDEGEE. This CDR3 is CASSLGLAEGETQYF. CDR3 nucleotides: TGTGCCAGCAGCCTAGGACTAGCGGAGGGGGAGACCCAGTACTTC.

This rearrangement joins TRBV15 to TRBJ2-2; D not resolved. The CDR3 spans 13 residues. CDR1 and CDR2 (germline): LNHNV, YYDKDF (reference sequence). Trimming cost V 0 bases and J 6 bases, with 5 bases left between them. CDR3 bases: TGTGCCACCAGCAGAGATCTCCCCGGGGAGCTGTTTTTT. As protein: CATSRDLPGELFF.

The table lists this clone with a count of one. With only one base between it and a far larger clone, this is likely a read error. The same CDR3 also results from other DNA sequences found in this sample. The gene calls are TRBV7-7 and TRBJ2-2; possibly TRBD2 for D (5 bases). The CDR3 sequence is 15 residues long. Germline lookup yields CDR1 SSHAT and CDR2 FNYEAQ (reference sequence). CDR3 sequence reads: CASSPQDSNTGELFF. The CDR3 DNA sequence: TGTGCTAGCAGCCCCCAGGACTCTAACACCGGGGAGCTGTTTTTT. Full variable domain (rest looked up from reference TRBV7-7 and TRBJ2-2): GAGVSQSPRYKVTKRGQDVTLRCDPISSHATLYWYQQALGQGPEFLTYFNYEAQPDKSGLPSDRFSAERPEGSISTLTIQRTEQRDSAMYRCASSPQDSNTGELFFGEGSRLTVL.

Details on this clone: The same CDR3 is also encoded by other DNA sequences in this sample. The rearrangement uses TRBV15 and TRBJ2-1; D is possibly TRBD1 (5 bases). Trimming removed 2 bases at V and 5 bases at J, with 22 bases between. CDR3 length: 18 amino acids. Germline V gene lookup returns CDR1 LNHNV and CDR2 YYDKDF (reference sequence). CDR3 sequence (DNA): TGTGCCACCAGCAGACCAACAACCTGGACCAGGGAAAACAATGAGCAGTTCTTC. The encoded protein is CATSRPTTWTRENNEQFF. Full variable domain (missing parts from reference TRBV15 and TRBJ2-1): DAMVIQNPRYQVTQFGKPVTLSCSQTLNHNVMYWYQQKSSQAPKLLFHYYDKDFNNEADTPDNFQSRRPNTSFCFLDIRSPGLGDTAMYLCATSRPTTWTRENNEQFFGPGTRLTVL.

The J gene is TRBJ2-7, the V gene TRBV18, with 7 nucleotides matching TRBD1. V shed 0 bases, J shed 3 bases, and the junction held 2 bases outside the gene matches. The CDR3 consists of 14 residues. CDR1 and CDR2 from the germline V gene are KGHSH and LQKENI. The CDR3 bases are TGTGCCAGCTCACCACCGAACAGGGGCTACGAGCAGTACTTC. It translates to CASSPPNRGYEQYF. The full variable domain, its missing parts supplied by reference TRBV18 and TRBJ2-7, is NAGVMQNPRHLVRRRGQEARLRCSPMKGHSHVYWYRQLPEEGLKFMVYLQKENIIDESGMPKERFSAEFPKEGPSILRIQQVVRGDSAAYFCASSPPNRGYEQYFGPGTRLTVT.

V usage is TRBV28 and J usage is TRBJ2-1; maybe TRBD2 (5 bases). V was cut by 7 bases and J by 5 bases, with 24 bases left in between. The germline V gene encodes CDR1 MDHEN and CDR2 SYDVKM. CDR3 length: 17 residues. CDR3 coding DNA: TGTGCCAGCAAAGGTTGGCGGGCGCCCCTTTCCGACAATGAGCAGTTCTTC. This translates into CASKGWRAPLSDNEQFF.

A note on this clone: The junction departs from germline at one end; a sequencing error may be responsible. The chain recombines TRBV9 with TRBJ1-3; possible D gene TRBD1, 5 bases. Germline values: CDR1 SGDLS, CDR2 YYNGEE. This CDR3 has 16 residues. DNA of the CDR3: TGTGCCAGCAGCGTAGCCCCAGATGGGGGGGGAAGCACCATATATTTT. Its translation is CASSVAPDGGGSTIYF.

This chain links TRBV19 with TRBJ1-5; the D is unclear. The CDR3 has 14 amino acids. V dropped 3 bases and J dropped 6 bases, with 12 bases sitting between them. Germline V gene data show CDR1 as LNHDA and CDR2 as SQIVND (reference sequence). The CDR3, as DNA: TGTGCCAGTAGTATCGGGAGAAGCGGTCAGCCCCAGCATTTT. Protein product: CASSIGRSGQPQHF.

Notes on this clone: Other DNA sequences from this sample encode an identical CDR3 as well. The chain uses TRBV2 and TRBJ1-1, with D hard to call. Germline CDR1 reads SNHLY; CDR2 reads FYNNEI. The CDR3 is made up of 13 amino acids. Trimming removed 6 bases from V and 1 base from J, with 9 bases in between. The CDR3 sequence: CASSTAPNTEAFF. The CDR3 DNA sequence: TGTGCCAGCAGCACAGCGCCGAACACTGAAGCTTTCTTT.

V and J are TRBV5-1 and TRBJ2-1; no reliable D call. The germline V gene has CDR1 SGHRS and CDR2 YFSETQ. The CDR3 sequence is 16 residues long. Trimming took off 1 base at V and 0 bases at J, with 11 bases between the two ends. CDR3 sequence (DNA): TGCGCCAGCAGCTTGAGAACTCAGAGCTCCTACAATGAGCAGTTCTTC. Amino acids: CASSLRTQSSYNEQFF.

The chain joins TRBV21-1 to TRBJ2-4. TRBV21-1 is flagged as a pseudogene. There are 14 residues in the CDR3. The CDR3 spells CAKNGRTRKNIQYF. Written as DNA, the CDR3 is TGTGCCAAAAACGGAAGAACCCGAAAAAACATTCAGTACTTC.

A word on this clone: A read error is likely here: a far larger clone is one base away. The same CDR3 is also encoded by other DNA sequences in this sample. The J gene is TRBJ2-2, the V gene TRBV7-3; 7 positions match TRBD2. V lost 1 base, J lost 7 bases, and 9 bases stayed unmatched. The CDR3 consists of 16 residues. Germline V gene sequence: CDR1 SGHTA, CDR2 FQGTGA. For the CDR3, the DNA is TGTGCCAGCAGCTTAATACCAGCGGGAAATCTCGGGGAGCTGTTTTTT. Translating gives CASSLIPAGNLGELFF. Filled out from reference TRBV7-3 and TRBJ2-2, the complete variable domain reads GAGVSQTPSNKVTEKGKYVELRCDPISGHTALYWYRQSLGQGPEFLIYFQGTGAADDSGLPNDRFFAVRPEGSVSTLKIQRTERGDSAVYLCASSLIPAGNLGELFFGEGSRLTVL.

The chain couples TRBV2 to TRBJ1-1; 8 bases map to TRBD1. V was clipped by 4 bases and J by 3 bases; unmatched bases: 4. Germline loops: CDR1 SNHLY, CDR2 FYNNEI. The CDR3 totals 14 residues. CDR3 region: CASSGTGWDTEAFF. DNA for the CDR3: TGTGCCAGCAGTGGGACAGGGTGGGACACTGAAGCTTTCTTT.

The chain joins TRBV10-2 to TRBJ2-7; TRBD2 matches at 8 bases. Per germline, CDR1 WSHSY and CDR2 SAAADI. The CDR3 length is 19 residues. Trimming took 0 bases from V and 0 from J; bases not matched to a gene: 13. The CDR3 region is CASSESRLRGTRSSYEQYF. The CDR3 DNA reads TGCGCCAGCAGTGAGTCTAGGCTCCGAGGGACTAGGAGCTCCTACGAGCAGTACTTC.

The chain uses TRBV18 and TRBJ2-1; 7 nucleotides match TRBD2. This CDR3 contains 16 residues. The V segment lost 5 bases and the J segment 2 bases; nucleotides outside the gene matches: 9. Germline values: CDR1 KGHSH, CDR2 LQKENI. The CDR3 sequence is CASSGGRAGAYNEQFF. In nucleotides, the CDR3 is TGTGCCAGCTCAGGGGGACGTGCGGGAGCCTACAATGAGCAGTTCTTC.

As for this clone: This likely stems from a read error, as it lies one base from a far larger clone. The chain has TRBV7-2 and TRBJ2-5; 8 bases fit TRBD2. The J call may be in error: the DNA end matches TRBJ2-7 better. This CDR3 contains 14 residues. Germline V CDR1 and CDR2: SGHTA, FQGNSA. The CDR3 DNA follows: TGTGCCAGCAGCTTAACCGGGACTAGCTACGAGCAGTACTTC. As protein: CASSLTGTSYEQYF.

The rearrangement uses TRBV7-9 and TRBJ1-1, with a tentative D call TRBD1 (5 bases). V was trimmed by 4 bases and J by 1 base, leaving 13 bases between them. The CDR3 has 15 residues. The germline V gene has CDR1 SEHNR and CDR2 FQNEAQ (reference sequence). In DNA, the CDR3 is TGTGCCAGCAGCTCTAGACAGTTCCAGAACACTGAAGCTTTCTTT. Its protein is CASSSRQFQNTEAFF.

The rearrangement uses TRBV5-1 and TRBJ2-7, with TRBD2 identical over 7 bases. This CDR3 has 14 amino acids. Germline V CDR1 and CDR2: SGHRS, YFSETQ. J gave up 2 bases and V 4 bases, and 6 bases lay outside the gene matches. The CDR3 nucleotides read TGCGCCAGCAGCATCACTAGCGTGGCCTACGAGCAGTACTTC. Protein product: CASSITSVAYEQYF. The full variable domain, in which reference TRBV5-1 and TRBJ2-7 provide the parts outside the CDR3, is KAGVTQTPRYLIKTRGQQVTLSCSPISGHRSVSWYQQTPGQGLQFLFEYFSETQRNKGNFPGRFSGRQFSNSRSEMNVSTLELGDSALYLCASSITSVAYEQYFGPGTRLTVT.

This clone was recorded a few times. This rearrangement joins TRBV2 to TRBJ1-2; no reliable D call. V was clipped by 5 bases and J by 1 base, with 8 bases between them. There are 13 residues in the CDR3. CDR1 and CDR2 (germline): SNHLY, FYNNEI. The CDR3 protein is CASSPDGNYGYTF. The CDR3, as DNA: TGTGCCAGCAGTCCGGACGGTAACTATGGCTACACCTTC.

Regarding this clone: At one boundary the junction diverges from the germline segment, which might be a read error. This CDR3 is also generated by other DNA sequences in the sample. The V gene is TRBV7-8, the J gene TRBJ2-7; D remains unclear. CDR1 is SGHVS and CDR2 is FQNEAQ in the germline V gene. The CDR3 extends over 15 amino acids. CDR3 residues: CASSFLRYPPYEQYF. CDR3 bases: TGTGCCAGCAGTTTCCTCCGCTACCCACCCTACGAGCAGTACTTT.

The chain couples TRBV9 to TRBJ1-4; D is perhaps TRBD1 (5 bases). V was cut by 6 bases and J by 6 bases, with 12 bases left in between. CDR1 is SGDLS, CDR2 YYNGEE, per germline. This CDR3 has 13 amino acids. For the CDR3, the DNA is TGTGCCAGCAACCGGGACGGCTATGAAAAACTGTTTTTT. Translation: CASNRDGYEKLFF. The full variable domain, rest sourced from reference TRBV9 and TRBJ1-4, is DSGVTQTPKHLITATGQRVTLRCSPRSGDLSVYWYQQSLDQGLQFLIQYYNGEERAKGNILERFSAQQFPDLHSELNLSSLELGDSALYFCASNRDGYEKLFFGSGTQLSVL.

This sequence joins TRBV7-2 and TRBJ2-1; TRBD1 matches at 8 bases. The CDR3 runs 14 residues. Germline assignment: CDR1 SGHTA and CDR2 FQGNSA. V lost 5 bases to trimming and J lost 8 bases; unmatched junction nucleotides: 8. CDR3 region: CASSVPRGLDEQFF. The CDR3 bases are TGTGCCAGCAGCGTCCCCAGGGGGCTGGATGAGCAGTTCTTC.

The chain links TRBV28 to TRBJ2-7; TRBD2 matches at 8 bases. Germline V gives CDR1 MDHEN, CDR2 SYDVKM. The CDR3 runs 13 residues. J gave up 2 bases and V 8 bases, and 5 bases lay outside the gene matches. CDR3 amino acids: CASGTSGAYEQYF. In DNA form, the CDR3 reads TGTGCCAGCGGAACTAGCGGAGCCTACGAGCAGTACTTC. Based on the CDR3 plus reference TRBV28 and TRBJ2-7, the full variable domain is DVKVTQSSRYLVKRTGEKVFLECVQDMDHENMFWYRQDPGLGLRLIYFSYDVKMKEKGDIPEGYSVSREKKERFSLILESASTNQTSMYLCASGTSGAYEQYFGPGTRLTVT.

This clone has a count of ten or more. The sample carries other DNA sequences with the same CDR3. The rearrangement joins TRBV28 to TRBJ1-2; no clear D. The CDR3 has 11 residues. Germline V CDR1 and CDR2: MDHEN, SYDVKM. The germline V and J ends were trimmed by 4 bases and 8 bases, with 8 bases remaining between them. The CDR3 DNA sequence: TGTGCCAGCAGTTCCTTACGAGGCTACACCTTC. Protein sequence: CASSSLRGYTF.